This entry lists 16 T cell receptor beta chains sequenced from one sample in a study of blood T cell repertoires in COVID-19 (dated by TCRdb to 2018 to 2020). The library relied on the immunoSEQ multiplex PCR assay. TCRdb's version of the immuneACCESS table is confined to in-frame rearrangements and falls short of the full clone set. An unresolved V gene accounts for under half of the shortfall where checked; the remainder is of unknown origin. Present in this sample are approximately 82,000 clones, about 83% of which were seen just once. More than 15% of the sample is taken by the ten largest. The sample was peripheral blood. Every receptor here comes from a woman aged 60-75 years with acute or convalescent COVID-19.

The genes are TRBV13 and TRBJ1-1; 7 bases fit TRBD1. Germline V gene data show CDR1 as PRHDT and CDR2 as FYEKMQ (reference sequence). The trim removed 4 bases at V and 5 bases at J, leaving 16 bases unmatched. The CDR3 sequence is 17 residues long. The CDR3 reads CASSSPTQTGVRTEAFF. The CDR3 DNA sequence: TGTGCCAGCAGCTCCCCAACCCAAACAGGGGTTAGAACTGAAGCTTTCTTT. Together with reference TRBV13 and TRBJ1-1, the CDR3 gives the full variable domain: AAGVIQSPRHLIKEKRETATLKCYPIPRHDTVYWYQQGPGQDPQFLISFYEKMQSDKGSIPDRFSAQQFSDYHSELNMSSLELGDSALYFCASSSPTQTGVRTEAFFGQGTRLTVV.

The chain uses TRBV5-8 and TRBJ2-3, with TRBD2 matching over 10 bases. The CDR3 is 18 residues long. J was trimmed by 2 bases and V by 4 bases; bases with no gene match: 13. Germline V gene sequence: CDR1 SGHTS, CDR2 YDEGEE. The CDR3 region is CASSPRWLAGDTTDTQYF. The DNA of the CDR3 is TGTGCCAGCAGCCCTCGGTGGCTAGCGGGGGACACCACAGATACGCAGTATTTT.

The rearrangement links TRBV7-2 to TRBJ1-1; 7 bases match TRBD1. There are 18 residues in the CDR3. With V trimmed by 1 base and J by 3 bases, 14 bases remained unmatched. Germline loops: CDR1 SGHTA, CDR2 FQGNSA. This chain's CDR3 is CASSLVQGYAGLDTEAFF. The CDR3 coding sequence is TGTGCCAGCAGCTTAGTACAGGGGTATGCAGGGCTCGACACTGAAGCTTTCTTT.

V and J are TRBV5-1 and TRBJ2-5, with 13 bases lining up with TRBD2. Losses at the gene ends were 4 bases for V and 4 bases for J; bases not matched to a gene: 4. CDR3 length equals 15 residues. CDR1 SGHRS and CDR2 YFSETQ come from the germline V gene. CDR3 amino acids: CASSTGLAGTETQYF. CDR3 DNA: TGCGCCAGCAGCACGGGACTAGCGGGAACAGAGACCCAGTACTTC.

CDR3 sequence reads: CATSESGTGSSEAFF. CDR3 DNA: TGTGCCACCAGTGAGTCCGGGACAGGGTCATCTGAAGCTTTCTTT. The V call is TRBV24-1, the J call TRBJ1-1; TRBD1 agrees at 9 bases. The germline V gene encodes CDR1 KGHDR and CDR2 SFDVKD. This CDR3 contains 15 residues. J lost 6 bases, V lost 4 bases, and 8 bases had no gene match.

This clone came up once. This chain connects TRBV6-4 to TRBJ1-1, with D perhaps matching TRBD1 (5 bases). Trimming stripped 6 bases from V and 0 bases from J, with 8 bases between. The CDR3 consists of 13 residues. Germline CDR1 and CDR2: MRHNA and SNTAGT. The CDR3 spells CASRRGLNTEAFF. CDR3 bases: TGTGCCAGCAGAAGGGGTCTGAACACTGAAGCTTTCTTT.

The CDR3 is CASTSPGAVTEAFF. CDR3 DNA: TGTGCCAGCACTTCCCCAGGTGCCGTGACTGAAGCTTTCTTT. The V gene is TRBV6-5, the J gene TRBJ1-1; D is undetermined. Between the trimmed V and J ends, which lost 7 bases and 5 bases, there was a span of 17 bases. Looked up from germline, CDR1 is MNHEY and CDR2 is SVGAGI. The CDR3 consists of 14 residues.

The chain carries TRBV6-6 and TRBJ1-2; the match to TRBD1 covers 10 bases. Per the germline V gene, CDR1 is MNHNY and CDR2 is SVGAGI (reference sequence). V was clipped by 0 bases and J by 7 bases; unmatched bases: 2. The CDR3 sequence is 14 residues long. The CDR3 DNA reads TGTGCCAGCAGTTACTCGACAGGGGGCGGTGGCTACACCTTC. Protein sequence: CASSYSTGGGGYTF.

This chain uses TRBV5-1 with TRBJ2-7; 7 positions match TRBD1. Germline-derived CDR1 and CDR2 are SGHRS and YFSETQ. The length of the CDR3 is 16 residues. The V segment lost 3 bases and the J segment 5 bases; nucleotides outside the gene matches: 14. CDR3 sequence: CASSWEPTGIGNEQYF. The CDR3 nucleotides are TGCGCCAGCAGCTGGGAACCGACAGGGATCGGGAACGAGCAGTACTTC.

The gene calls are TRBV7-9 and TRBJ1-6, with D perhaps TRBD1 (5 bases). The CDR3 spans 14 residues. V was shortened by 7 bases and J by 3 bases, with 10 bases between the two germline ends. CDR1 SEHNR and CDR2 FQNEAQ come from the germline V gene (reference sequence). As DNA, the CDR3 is TGTGCCAGCACCTCGGGGGGCTATAATTCACCCCTCCACTTT. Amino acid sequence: CASTSGGYNSPLHF.

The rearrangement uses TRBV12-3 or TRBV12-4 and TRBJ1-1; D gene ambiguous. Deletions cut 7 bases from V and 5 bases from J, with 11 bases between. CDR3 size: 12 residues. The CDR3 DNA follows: TGTGCCAGCACTCGCCCTGAGACTGAAGCTTTCTTT. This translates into CASTRPETEAFF.

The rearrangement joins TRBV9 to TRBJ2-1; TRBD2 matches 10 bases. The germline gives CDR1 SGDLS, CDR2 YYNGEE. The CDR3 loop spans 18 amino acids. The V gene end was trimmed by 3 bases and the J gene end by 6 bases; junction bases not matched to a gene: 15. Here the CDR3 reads CASSATYRLAGYSNEQFF. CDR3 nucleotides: TGTGCCAGCAGCGCCACCTATAGACTAGCGGGTTACTCCAATGAGCAGTTCTTC.

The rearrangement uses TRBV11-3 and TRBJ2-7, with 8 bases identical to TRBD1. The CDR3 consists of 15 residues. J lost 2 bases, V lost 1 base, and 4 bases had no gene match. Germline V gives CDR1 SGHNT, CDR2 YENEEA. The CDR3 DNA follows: TGTGCCAGCAGCTTAGCAGCAGGGGGCCCCTACGAGCAGTACTTC. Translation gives CASSLAAGGPYEQYF.

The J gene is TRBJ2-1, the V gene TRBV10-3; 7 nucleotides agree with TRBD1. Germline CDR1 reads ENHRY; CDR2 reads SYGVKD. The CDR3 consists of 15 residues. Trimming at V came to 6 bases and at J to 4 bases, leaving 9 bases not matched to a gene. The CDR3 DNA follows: TGTGCCATCAGCGGGGACAGAAAGATTTACAATGAGCAGTTCTTC. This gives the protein CAISGDRKIYNEQFF.

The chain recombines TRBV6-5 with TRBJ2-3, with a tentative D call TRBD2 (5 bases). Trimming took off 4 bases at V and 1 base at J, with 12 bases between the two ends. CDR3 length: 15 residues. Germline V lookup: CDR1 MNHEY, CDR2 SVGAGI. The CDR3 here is CASSLTSRGTDTQYF. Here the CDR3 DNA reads TGTGCCAGCAGTTTGACTTCGCGGGGCACAGATACGCAGTATTTT.

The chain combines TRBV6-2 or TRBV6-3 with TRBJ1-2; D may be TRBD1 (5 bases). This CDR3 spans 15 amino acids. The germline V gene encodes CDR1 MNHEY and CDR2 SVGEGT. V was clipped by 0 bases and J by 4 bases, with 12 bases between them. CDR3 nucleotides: TGTGCCAGCAGTTACTCGGGGGGAACCTCCTATGGCTACACCTTC. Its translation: CASSYSGGTSYGYTF.